Shown below are 23 T cell receptor beta chains from a single sample sequenced in a study of human thymus T cells. Resections from corrective heart surgery provided thymus tissue. The protocol was immunoSEQ multiplex PCR, while the TCRdb copy is restricted to in-frame clones and leaves out a portion. The repertoire includes roughly 130,000 clones, about 93% of them detected once, and 0.024% sits in the top ten. Material for sequencing was thymus tissue. Receptors were obtained from a boy younger than two with a congenital heart defect but otherwise immunologically healthy.

The J gene is TRBJ2-7, the V gene TRBV7-9, with D perhaps matching TRBD2 (5 bases). The germline V gene encodes CDR1 SEHNR and CDR2 FQNEAQ (reference sequence). The CDR3 contains 17 residues. Trimming removed 1 base from V and 6 bases from J, with 22 bases in between. CDR3 sequence (DNA): TGTGCCAGCAGCTTAGAGGGTCGGCGGATGAGGCTAGCCGAGCAGTACTTC. Translated: CASSLEGRRMRLAEQYF.

The chain employs TRBV5-6 and TRBJ1-3; no clear D. The ends were cut back, 4 bases at V and 2 bases at J, with 13 bases in the middle. This CDR3 region has 15 residues. Germline V gene data show CDR1 as SGHDT and CDR2 as YYEEEE. CDR3 in amino acids: CASSPNRGPGNTIYF. The CDR3 DNA is TGTGCCAGCAGCCCGAACCGAGGGCCTGGAAACACCATATATTTT.

The V and J genes are TRBV6-4 and TRBJ1-6, with D possibly TRBD1 on 5 matching bases. This CDR3 contains 14 residues. Per the germline V gene, CDR1 is MRHNA and CDR2 is SNTAGT. V lost 5 bases, J lost 7 bases, and 12 bases lay in between. CDR3 in DNA: TGTGCCAGCAGTCCCCGGAGGGGAAATTCACCCCTCCACTTT. Residues: CASSPRRGNSPLHF.

DNA for the CDR3: TGTGCCAGCAGTTACTCGGCCGGAACAGCTCCGGACGAGCAGTACTTC. Its translation: CASSYSAGTAPDEQYF. V and J are TRBV6-5 and TRBJ2-7; D remains ambiguous. Trimming took 0 bases from V and 5 from J, leaving 17 bases between them. Germline CDR1 is MNHEY and CDR2 is SVGAGI. CDR3 size: 16 residues.

The V call is TRBV9, the J call TRBJ2-2; D uncertain. Germline loops: CDR1 SGDLS, CDR2 YYNGEE. Between the trimmed V and J ends, which lost 3 bases and 0 bases, there was a span of 18 bases. This CDR3 comprises 18 residues. The CDR3 DNA reads as TGTGCCAGCAGCGATGCCGATGTTGGGCATTCGAACACCGGGGAGCTGTTTTTT. As protein: CASSDADVGHSNTGELFF.

This clone was counted a few times. J is TRBJ1-2 and V is TRBV27, with D uncertain. The germline gives CDR1 MNHEY, CDR2 SMNVEV (reference sequence). Trimming took off 5 bases at V and 4 bases at J, with 11 bases between the two ends. This CDR3 has 13 residues. CDR3: CASSPGRTYGYTF. CDR3 coding DNA: TGTGCCAGCAGTCCAGGACGTACCTATGGCTACACCTTC.

The chain combines TRBV5-6 with TRBJ2-7; 10 bases agree with TRBD1. Germline V gene lookup returns CDR1 SGHDT and CDR2 YYEEEE. The ends lost 5 bases at V and 4 bases at J; junction bases unmatched: 6. The CDR3 runs 14 residues. The CDR3 spells CASSLPGQGYEQYF. CDR3 sequence (DNA): TGTGCCAGCAGTCTACCGGGACAGGGGTACGAGCAGTACTTC. The full variable domain, completed using reference TRBV5-6 and TRBJ2-7, is DAGVTQSPTHLIKTRGQQVTLRCSPKSGHDTVSWYQQALGQGPQFIFQYYEEEERQRGNFPDRFSGHQFPNYSSELNVNALLLGDSALYLCASSLPGQGYEQYFGPGTRLTVT.

V gene TRBV7-9 combines with J gene TRBJ1-5; possibly TRBD1 for D (5 bases). V lost 1 base and J lost 5, with 12 bases in between. CDR3 length equals 15 residues. The germline CDR1 and CDR2 sequences are SEHNR and FQNEAQ (reference sequence). The CDR3, as DNA: TGTGCCAGCAGCTTAGGGCAGGGATTCGATCAGCCCCAGCATTTT. Protein: CASSLGQGFDQPQHF.

The chain couples TRBV10-2 to TRBJ2-2, with D unresolved. The CDR3 runs to 16 residues. Per germline, CDR1 WSHSY and CDR2 SAAADI. The germline V and J ends were trimmed by 2 bases and 0 bases, with 10 bases remaining between them. As DNA, the CDR3 is TGCGCCAGCAGTGAGGGTACTTCAACGAACACCGGGGAGCTGTTTTTT. It is translated as CASSEGTSTNTGELFF.

This clone was detected once. The chain has TRBV4-2 and TRBJ2-7; 11 bases match TRBD2. The V gene end was trimmed by 1 base and the J gene end by 5 bases; junction bases not matched to a gene: 13. Germline-derived CDR1 and CDR2 are LGHNA and YNFKEQ. The CDR3 has 18 residues. The CDR3 spells CASSQGSPSLAGADEQYF. The DNA of the CDR3 is TGTGCCAGCAGCCAAGGAAGCCCCTCACTAGCGGGGGCCGACGAGCAGTACTTC.

The rearrangement links TRBV4-1 to TRBJ2-5, with TRBD2 identical over 7 bases. V lost 4 bases, J lost 2 bases, and 4 bases stayed unmatched. The length of the CDR3 is 14 residues. Germline loops: CDR1 MGHRA, CDR2 YSYEKL. DNA for the CDR3: TGCGCCAGCAGCCTTCCGGGGGGACAAGAGACCCAGTACTTC. As protein: CASSLPGGQETQYF.

This clone is a singleton in its sample. For the CDR3, the DNA is TGTGCCAGCAGCTTGAAGGGTGCAAGGGGGCCCTATGGCTACACCTTC. The encoded protein is CASSLKGARGPYGYTF. This sequence joins TRBV5-4 and TRBJ1-2; TRBD1 aligns across 7 bases. V shed 1 base, J shed 4 bases, and the junction held 10 bases outside the gene matches. The CDR3 sequence is 16 residues long. Germline V gene data show CDR1 as SGHNT and CDR2 as YYREEE (reference sequence).

The chain recombines TRBV11-3 with TRBJ2-7, with a weak D call TRBD2 (6 bases). The germline CDR1 and CDR2 sequences are SGHNT and YENEEA. There are 13 residues in the CDR3. V was shortened by 5 bases and J by 6 bases, with 14 bases between the two germline ends. In DNA, the CDR3 is TGTGCCAGCAGCCCCGGGGGAAGGACCGAGCAGTACTTC. This encodes CASSPGGRTEQYF.

The table lists this clone with a count of one. This chain links TRBV11-2 with TRBJ2-3; 7 bases agree with TRBD2. CDR1 is SGHAT, CDR2 FQNNGV, per germline. Trimming removed 4 bases from V and 4 bases from J; junction bases left unmatched: 11. The CDR3 has 16 residues. Here the CDR3 reads CASSSRTRRGADTQYF. The CDR3 nucleotides are TGTGCCAGCAGCTCCAGGACTAGAAGAGGTGCAGATACGCAGTATTTT.

The chain couples TRBV5-4 to TRBJ2-7, with D perhaps TRBD1 (5 bases). V was cut by 4 bases and J by 4 bases, with 15 bases left in between. The CDR3 extends over 14 amino acids. CDR1 is SGHNT, CDR2 YYREEE, per germline (reference sequence). The CDR3 here is CASSPSPPGYEQYF. Here the CDR3 DNA reads TGTGCCAGCAGCCCCTCTCCCCCAGGGTACGAGCAGTACTTC. Supplemented by reference TRBV5-4 and TRBJ2-7, the full variable domain reads ETGVTQSPTHLIKTRGQQVTLRCSSQSGHNTVSWYQQALGQGPQFIFQYYREEENGRGNFPPRFSGLQFPNYSSELNVNALELDDSALYLCASSPSPPGYEQYFGPGTRLTVT.

The J gene is TRBJ2-3, the V gene TRBV29-1, with 7 bases that match TRBD1. V lost 4 bases and J lost 3; bases outside the gene matches: 7. The CDR3 is made up of 14 amino acids. The germline V gene has CDR1 SQVTM and CDR2 ANQGSEA. For the CDR3, the DNA is TGCAGCGTTGGCGAGGGGGCAAGAACAGATACGCAGTATTTT. Protein product: CSVGEGARTDTQYF.

The chain couples TRBV6-1 to TRBJ1-6; D is unclear. This CDR3 spans 12 amino acids. With 10 bases removed from V and 12 bases from J, the gap between germline ends came to 16 bases. The germline CDR1 and CDR2 sequences are MNHNS and SASEGT. The CDR3 sequence: CATKKGIGPLHF. Here the CDR3 DNA reads TGTGCCACCAAAAAAGGGATAGGACCCCTCCACTTT.

The genes are TRBV6-1 and TRBJ2-7; 11 positions match TRBD2. The CDR3 is 13 amino acids. V trimming: 7 bases; J trimming: 6 bases; junction bases outside the gene matches: 5. Germline V gene sequence: CDR1 MNHNS, CDR2 SASEGT. The CDR3 DNA follows: TGTGCCAGCACGACTAGCGGGGTCCTCGAGCAGTACTTC. The encoded protein is CASTTSGVLEQYF.

The chain carries TRBV19 and TRBJ1-1; 10 nucleotides align to TRBD1. Per the germline V gene, CDR1 is LNHDA and CDR2 is SQIVND (reference sequence). V gave up 7 bases and J gave up 1 base; unmatched junction bases: 12. The CDR3 spans 17 residues. CDR3 region: CASTNPGQGLGNTEAFF. For the CDR3, the DNA is TGTGCCAGTACTAACCCGGGACAGGGGTTAGGGAACACTGAAGCTTTCTTT.

V gene TRBV5-1 combines with J gene TRBJ1-3; D gene unclear. Germline V lookup: CDR1 SGHRS, CDR2 YFSETQ. V dropped 2 bases and J dropped 0 bases, with 12 bases sitting between them. The CDR3 runs to 16 residues. CDR3 coding DNA: TGCGCCAGCAGCTTAAGGCCGGATAGCTCTGGAAACACCATATATTTT. Protein: CASSLRPDSSGNTIYF.

V gene TRBV18 combines with J gene TRBJ2-2; tentative D call: TRBD2 (7 bases). The CDR3 is made up of 18 amino acids. The germline V and J ends were trimmed by 3 bases and 0 bases, with 17 bases remaining between them. The V gene's germline CDR1 is KGHSH and CDR2 LQKENI. The CDR3 DNA sequence: TGTGCCAGCTCACCCTTTCGGGGGGCGTTCGCGAACACCGGGGAGCTGTTTTTT. It codes for CASSPFRGAFANTGELFF.

This chain links TRBV4-1 with TRBJ1-2; D remains ambiguous. Between the trimmed V and J ends, which lost 0 bases and 4 bases, there was a span of 15 bases. Germline lookup yields CDR1 MGHRA and CDR2 YSYEKL. This CDR3 region has 16 residues. CDR3 in amino acids: CASSQDLAKLSYGYTF. The DNA of the CDR3 is TGCGCCAGCAGCCAAGATCTGGCCAAACTTAGCTATGGCTACACCTTC.

The gene calls are TRBV7-7 and TRBJ2-7, with no clear D. CDR1 and CDR2 (germline): SSHAT, FNYEAQ (reference sequence). The V end was cut by 1 base, the J end by 2 bases, with 6 bases between. The CDR3 consists of 13 residues. DNA of the CDR3: TGTGCCAGCAGCTTAGGCACCACCTACGAGCAGTACTTC. It translates to CASSLGTTYEQYF.